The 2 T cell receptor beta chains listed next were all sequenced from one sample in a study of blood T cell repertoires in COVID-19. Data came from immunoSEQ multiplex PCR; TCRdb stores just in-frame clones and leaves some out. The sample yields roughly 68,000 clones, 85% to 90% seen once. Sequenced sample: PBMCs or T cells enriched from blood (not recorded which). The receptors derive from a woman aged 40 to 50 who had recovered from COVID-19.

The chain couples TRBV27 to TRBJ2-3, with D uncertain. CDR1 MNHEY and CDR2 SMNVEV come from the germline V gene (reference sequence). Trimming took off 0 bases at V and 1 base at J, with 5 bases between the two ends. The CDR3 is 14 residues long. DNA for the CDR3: TGTGCCAGCAGTTTATCCCCGGGCACAGATACGCAGTATTTT. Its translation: CASSLSPGTDTQYF.

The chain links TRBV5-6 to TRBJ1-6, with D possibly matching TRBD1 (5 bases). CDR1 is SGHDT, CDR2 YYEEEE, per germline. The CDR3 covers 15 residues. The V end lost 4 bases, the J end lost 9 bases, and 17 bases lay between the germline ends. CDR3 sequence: CASSPRGGLGSPLHF. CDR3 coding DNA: TGTGCCAGCAGCCCTCGCGGGGGACTAGGTTCACCCCTCCACTTT.